The clone carrying this T cell receptor beta chain came up many times. The sample originates from a study of neurological immune-mediated disorders. Time point defined: longitudinal time-point 3. Via MiXCR, TCRdb re-called the 5' RACE reads, giving one row per CDR3 protein. Of some 80,000 distinct CDR3 sequences in the sample, 3.5% to 5.5% were seen once. The specimen was PBMCs. The receptor comes from a woman in her fifties or sixties with multiple sclerosis.

Here the CDR3 DNA reads TGTGCCAGCAGCCAAAAAGCGGGGGGGCTTACTGAGACCCAGTACTTC. Encoded protein: CASSQKAGGLTETQYF. This chain connects TRBV4-2 to TRBJ2-5; TRBD2 matches 10 bases. The CDR3 totals 16 residues. The germline V gene has CDR1 LGHNA and CDR2 YNFKEQ. The V gene end was trimmed by 2 bases and the J gene end by 5 bases; junction bases not matched to a gene: 8.